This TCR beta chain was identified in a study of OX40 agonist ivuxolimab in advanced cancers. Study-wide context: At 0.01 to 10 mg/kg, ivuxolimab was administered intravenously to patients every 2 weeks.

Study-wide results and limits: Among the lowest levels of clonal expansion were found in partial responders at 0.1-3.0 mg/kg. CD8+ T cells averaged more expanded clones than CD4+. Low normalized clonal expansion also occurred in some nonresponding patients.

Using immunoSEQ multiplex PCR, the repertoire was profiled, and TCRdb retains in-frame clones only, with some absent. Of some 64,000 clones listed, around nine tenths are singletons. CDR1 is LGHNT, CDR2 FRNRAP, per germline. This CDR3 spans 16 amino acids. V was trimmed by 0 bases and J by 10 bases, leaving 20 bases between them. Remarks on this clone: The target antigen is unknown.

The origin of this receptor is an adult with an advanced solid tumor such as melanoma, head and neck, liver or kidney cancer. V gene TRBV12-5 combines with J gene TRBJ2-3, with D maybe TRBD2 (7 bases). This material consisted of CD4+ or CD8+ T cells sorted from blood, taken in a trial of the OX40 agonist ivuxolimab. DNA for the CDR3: TGTGCTAGTGGTTTGGTAACAGGGAGGGGAATGGGTTCGCAGTATTTT. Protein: CASGLVTGRGMGSQYF.